This T cell receptor (beta chain) comes out of a study of response to subunit inactivated influenza vaccine. TCRdb used MiXCR to reprocess the RT-PCR reads, holding one entry per CDR3 protein. The data show about 150,000 distinct CDR3 sequences, around a tenth seen once. Study findings and constraints: Authors suggested few new T cells are recruited by each seasonal influenza vaccination.

This clonotype appeared many times. Its antigen is as yet unknown. The material was CD8+ T cells sorted from PBMCs, obtained about 24 months after vaccination. The TCR comes from a man in his fifties or sixties who received an inactivated influenza vaccine.

The CDR3 DNA reads TGTGCCAGCAGTTTAGGGTCAGAGCAGTACTTC. Its translation: CASSLGSEQYF. The chain has TRBV12-3 or TRBV12-4 and TRBJ2-7; D is unclear. The V gene lost 1 base and the J gene lost 7 bases, with 5 bases spanning the gap. This CDR3 has 11 amino acids.